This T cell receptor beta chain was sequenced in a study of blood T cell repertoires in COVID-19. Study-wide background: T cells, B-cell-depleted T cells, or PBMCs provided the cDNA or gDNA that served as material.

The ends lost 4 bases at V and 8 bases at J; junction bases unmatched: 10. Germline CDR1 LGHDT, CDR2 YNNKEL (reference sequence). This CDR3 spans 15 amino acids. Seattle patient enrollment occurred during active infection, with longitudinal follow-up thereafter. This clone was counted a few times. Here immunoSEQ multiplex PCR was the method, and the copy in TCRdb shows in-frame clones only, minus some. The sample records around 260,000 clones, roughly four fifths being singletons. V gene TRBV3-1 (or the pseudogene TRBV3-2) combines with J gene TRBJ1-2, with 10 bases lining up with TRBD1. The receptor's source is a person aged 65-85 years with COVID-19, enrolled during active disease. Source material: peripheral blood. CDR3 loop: CASSLRTGGSGGYTF. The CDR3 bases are TGTGCCAGCAGCCTTCGGACAGGGGGTTCGGGCGGCTACACCTTC.